The following is a T cell receptor (beta chain) sequence with its context. These data come from a study of T-cell reconstitution after alpha-beta-depleted transplantation in children. CDR1 is KGHSH and CDR2 is LQKENI in the germline V gene. CDR3 length: 13 amino acids. V was trimmed by 2 bases and J by 7 bases, leaving 8 bases between them. TCRbeta library preparation incorporated unique molecular identifiers. TCRdb independently ran MiXCR on the PCR reads; one entry per CDR3 protein. The sample includes a few hundred thousand distinct CDR3 sequences, about an eighth of them seen just once. Sample: PBMCs, taken from the stem cell graft. The chain combines TRBV18 with TRBJ1-4; no reliable D call. The receptor comes from a human donor who donated a stem cell graft to a child with Fanconi anemia. The CDR3 spells CASSPALGEKLFF. CDR3 DNA: TGTGCCAGCTCACCAGCATTGGGTGAAAAACTGTTTTTT.